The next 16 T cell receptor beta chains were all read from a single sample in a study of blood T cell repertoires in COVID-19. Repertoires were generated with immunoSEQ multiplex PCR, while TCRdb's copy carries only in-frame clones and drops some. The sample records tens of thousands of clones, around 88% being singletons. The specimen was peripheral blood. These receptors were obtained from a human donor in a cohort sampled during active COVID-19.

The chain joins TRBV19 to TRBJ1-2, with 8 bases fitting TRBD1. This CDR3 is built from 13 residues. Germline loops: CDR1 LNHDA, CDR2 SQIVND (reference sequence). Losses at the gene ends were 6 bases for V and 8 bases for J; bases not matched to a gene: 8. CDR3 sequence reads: CASRPDRVTGYTF. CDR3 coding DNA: TGTGCCAGTAGGCCGGACAGGGTCACGGGCTACACCTTC.

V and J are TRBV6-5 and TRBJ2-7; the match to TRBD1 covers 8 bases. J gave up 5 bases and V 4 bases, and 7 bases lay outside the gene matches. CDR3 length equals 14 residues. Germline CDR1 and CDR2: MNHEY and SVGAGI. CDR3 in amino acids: CASSSGTGHHEQYF. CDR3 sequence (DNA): TGTGCCAGCAGTTCCGGGACAGGACACCACGAGCAGTACTTC.

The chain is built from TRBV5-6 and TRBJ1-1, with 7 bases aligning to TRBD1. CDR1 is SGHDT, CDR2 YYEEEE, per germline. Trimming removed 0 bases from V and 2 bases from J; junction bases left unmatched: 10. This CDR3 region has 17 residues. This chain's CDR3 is CASSLDLRRGLNTEAFF. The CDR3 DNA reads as TGTGCCAGCAGCTTGGATCTGCGGAGGGGGCTTAACACTGAAGCTTTCTTT.

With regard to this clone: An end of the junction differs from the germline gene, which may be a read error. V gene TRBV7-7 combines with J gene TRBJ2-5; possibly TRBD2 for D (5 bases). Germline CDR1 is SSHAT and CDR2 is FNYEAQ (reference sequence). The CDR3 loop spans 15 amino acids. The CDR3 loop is CASSLGGVREETQYF. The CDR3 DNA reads TGTGCTAGCAGCTTAGGAGGTGTTCGTGAAGAGACCCAGTACTTC.

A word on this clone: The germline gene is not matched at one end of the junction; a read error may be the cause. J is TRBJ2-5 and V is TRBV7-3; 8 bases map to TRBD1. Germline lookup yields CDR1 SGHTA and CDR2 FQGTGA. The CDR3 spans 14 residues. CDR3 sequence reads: CASSVTGGQETQYF. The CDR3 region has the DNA TGTGCCAGCAGCGTAACAGGGGGCCAAGAGACCCAGTACTTC.

CDR3 nucleotide sequence: TGTGCCAGCAGCGCGCAACTAACCGGGACAGGGAACCTGAGAGGGGCCAACGTCCTGACTTTC. This translates into CASSAQLTGTGNLRGANVLTF. The chain has TRBV2 and TRBJ2-6; 9 positions match TRBD1. The trim removed 6 bases at V and 4 bases at J, leaving 22 bases unmatched. CDR1 and CDR2 from the germline V gene are SNHLY and FYNNEI. The CDR3 has 21 amino acids.

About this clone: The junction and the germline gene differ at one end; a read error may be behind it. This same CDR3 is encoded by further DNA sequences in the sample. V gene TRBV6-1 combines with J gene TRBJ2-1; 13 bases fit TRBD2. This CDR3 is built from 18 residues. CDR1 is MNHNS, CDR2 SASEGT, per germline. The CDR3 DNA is TGTGCCAGTAGTGATCCTTACCGACTAGCGGGGGGTAGGGATGAGCAGTTCTTC. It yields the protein CASSDPYRLAGGRDEQFF.

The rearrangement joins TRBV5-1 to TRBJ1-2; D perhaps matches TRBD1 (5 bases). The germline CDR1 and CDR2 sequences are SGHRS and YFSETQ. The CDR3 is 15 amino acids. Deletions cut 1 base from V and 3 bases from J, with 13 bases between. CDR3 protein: CASSLLSGGDYGYTF. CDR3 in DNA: TGCGCCAGCAGCTTGCTCTCCGGGGGAGACTATGGCTACACCTTC.

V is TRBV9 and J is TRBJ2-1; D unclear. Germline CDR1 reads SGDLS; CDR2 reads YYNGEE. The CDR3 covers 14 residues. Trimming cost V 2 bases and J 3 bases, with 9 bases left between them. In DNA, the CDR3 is TGTGCCAGCAGCGTCCCCACATTCTACAATGAGCAGTTCTTC. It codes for CASSVPTFYNEQFF.

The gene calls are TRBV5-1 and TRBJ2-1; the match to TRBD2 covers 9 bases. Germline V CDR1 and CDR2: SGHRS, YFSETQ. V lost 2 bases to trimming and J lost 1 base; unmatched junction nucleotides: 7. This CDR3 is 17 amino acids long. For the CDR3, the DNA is TGCGCCAGCAGCTTCGGGCTAGCGGGGAGATCCTACAATGAGCAGTTCTTC. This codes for CASSFGLAGRSYNEQFF.

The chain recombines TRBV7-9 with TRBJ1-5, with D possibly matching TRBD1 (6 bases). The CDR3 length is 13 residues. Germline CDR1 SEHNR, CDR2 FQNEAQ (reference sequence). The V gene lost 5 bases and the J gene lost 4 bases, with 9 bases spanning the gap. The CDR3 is CASSPGVNQPQHF. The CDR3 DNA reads TGTGCCAGCAGCCCAGGGGTTAATCAGCCCCAGCATTTT. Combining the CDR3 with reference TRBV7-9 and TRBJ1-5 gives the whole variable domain DTGVSQNPRHKITKRGQNVTFRCDPISEHNRLYWYRQTLGQGPEFLTYFQNEAQLEKSRLLSDRFSAERPKGSFSTLEIQRTEQGDSAMYLCASSPGVNQPQHFGDGTRLSIL.

The CDR3 loop is CASSSGVAGAFTDTQYF. Written as DNA, the CDR3 is TGTGCCAGTAGTTCCGGGGTAGCGGGGGCGTTCACAGATACGCAGTATTTT. The chain combines TRBV19 with TRBJ2-3; TRBD2 agrees at 9 bases. Germline V gene data show CDR1 as LNHDA and CDR2 as SQIVND (reference sequence). J was trimmed by 2 bases and V by 5 bases; bases with no gene match: 11. This CDR3 region has 17 residues.

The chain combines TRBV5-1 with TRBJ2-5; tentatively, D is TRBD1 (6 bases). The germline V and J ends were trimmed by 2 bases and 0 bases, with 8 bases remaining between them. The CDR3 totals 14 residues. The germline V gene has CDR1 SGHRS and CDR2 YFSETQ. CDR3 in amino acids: CASSFQGHQETQYF. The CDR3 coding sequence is TGCGCCAGCAGCTTCCAGGGGCACCAAGAGACCCAGTACTTC.

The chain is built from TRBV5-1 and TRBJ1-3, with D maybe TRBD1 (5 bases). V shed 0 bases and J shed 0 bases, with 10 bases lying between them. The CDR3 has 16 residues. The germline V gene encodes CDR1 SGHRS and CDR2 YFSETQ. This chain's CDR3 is CASSLGAGSSGNTIYF. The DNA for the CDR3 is TGCGCCAGCAGCTTGGGGGCAGGGTCCTCTGGAAACACCATATATTTT.

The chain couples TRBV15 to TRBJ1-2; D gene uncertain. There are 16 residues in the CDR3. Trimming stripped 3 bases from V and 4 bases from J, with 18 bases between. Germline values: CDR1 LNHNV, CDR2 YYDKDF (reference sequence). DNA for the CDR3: TGTGCCACCAGCAGTATACCCGAGACGGCGGGCTATGGCTACACCTTC. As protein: CATSSIPETAGYGYTF. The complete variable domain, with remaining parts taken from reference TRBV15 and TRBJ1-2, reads DAMVIQNPRYQVTQFGKPVTLSCSQTLNHNVMYWYQQKSSQAPKLLFHYYDKDFNNEADTPDNFQSRRPNTSFCFLDIRSPGLGDTAMYLCATSSIPETAGYGYTFGSGTRLTVV.

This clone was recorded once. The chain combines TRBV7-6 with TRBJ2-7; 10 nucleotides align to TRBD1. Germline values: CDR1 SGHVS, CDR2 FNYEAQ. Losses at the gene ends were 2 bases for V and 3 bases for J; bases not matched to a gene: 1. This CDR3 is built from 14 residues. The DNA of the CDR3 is TGTGCCAGCAGCTTACGGGACAGGGGCTACGAGCAGTACTTC. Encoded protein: CASSLRDRGYEQYF. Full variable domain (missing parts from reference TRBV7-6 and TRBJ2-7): GAGVSQSPRYKVTKRGQDVALRCDPISGHVSLYWYRQALGQGPEFLTYFNYEAQQDKSGLPNDRFSAERPEGSISTLTIQRTEQRDSAMYRCASSLRDRGYEQYFGPGTRLTVT.